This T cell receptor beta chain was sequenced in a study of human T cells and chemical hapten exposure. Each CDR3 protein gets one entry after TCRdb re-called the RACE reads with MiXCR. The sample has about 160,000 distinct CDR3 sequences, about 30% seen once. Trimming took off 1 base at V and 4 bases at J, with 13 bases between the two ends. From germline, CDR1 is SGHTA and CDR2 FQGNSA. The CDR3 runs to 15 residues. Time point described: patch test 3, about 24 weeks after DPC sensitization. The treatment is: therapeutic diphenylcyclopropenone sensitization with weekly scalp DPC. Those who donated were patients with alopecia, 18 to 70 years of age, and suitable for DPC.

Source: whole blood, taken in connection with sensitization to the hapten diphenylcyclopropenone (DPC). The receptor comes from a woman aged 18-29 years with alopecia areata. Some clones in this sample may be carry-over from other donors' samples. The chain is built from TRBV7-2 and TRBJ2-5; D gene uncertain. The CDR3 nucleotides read TGTGCCAGCAGCTTAGTAAAGGGCCAGATAGAGACCCAGTACTTC. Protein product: CASSLVKGQIETQYF.